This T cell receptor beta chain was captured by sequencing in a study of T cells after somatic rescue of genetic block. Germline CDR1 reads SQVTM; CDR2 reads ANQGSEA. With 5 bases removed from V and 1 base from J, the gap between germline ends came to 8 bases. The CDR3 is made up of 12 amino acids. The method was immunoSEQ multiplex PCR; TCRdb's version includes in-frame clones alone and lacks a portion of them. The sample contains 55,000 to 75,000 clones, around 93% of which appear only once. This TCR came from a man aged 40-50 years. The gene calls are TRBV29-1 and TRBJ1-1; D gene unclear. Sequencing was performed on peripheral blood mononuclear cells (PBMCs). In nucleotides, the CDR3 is TGCAGCGTTCCTAATCAGAACACTGAAGCTTTCTTT. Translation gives CSVPNQNTEAFF.